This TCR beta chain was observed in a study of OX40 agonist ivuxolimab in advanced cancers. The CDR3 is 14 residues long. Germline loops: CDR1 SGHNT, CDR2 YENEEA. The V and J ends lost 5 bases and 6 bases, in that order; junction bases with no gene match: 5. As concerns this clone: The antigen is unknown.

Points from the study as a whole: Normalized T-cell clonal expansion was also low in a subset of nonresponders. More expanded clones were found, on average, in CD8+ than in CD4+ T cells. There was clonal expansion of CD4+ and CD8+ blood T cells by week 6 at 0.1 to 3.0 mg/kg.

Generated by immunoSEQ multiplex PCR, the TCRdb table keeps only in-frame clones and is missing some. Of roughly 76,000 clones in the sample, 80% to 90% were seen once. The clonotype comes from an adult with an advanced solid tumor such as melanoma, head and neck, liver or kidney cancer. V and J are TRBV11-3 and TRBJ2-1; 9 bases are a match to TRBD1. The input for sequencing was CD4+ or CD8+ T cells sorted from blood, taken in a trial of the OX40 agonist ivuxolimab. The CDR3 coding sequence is TGTGCCAGCAGCCGCTGGGACAGGGTCAATGAGCAGTTCTTC. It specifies CASSRWDRVNEQFF.